This paragraph reports one TCR beta chain. The CDR3 loop spans 16 amino acids. The junction had 7 bases not matched to a gene; V was cut back by 4 bases and J by 3 bases. The V gene's germline CDR1 is SGHVS and CDR2 FQNEAQ. Indicated treatment: oral pan-JAK inhibitor, 5-10 mg twice daily. The data are from a study of CD8+ T cells in alopecia areata. It was cDNA, reverse transcribed from extracted RNA, that served as the sequencing template. The repertoire was sequenced with immunoSEQ multiplex PCR; TCRdb's copy has only in-frame clones and lacks some. Of roughly 110,000 clones listed, roughly 89% were seen once; the top ten hold under 25%.

The sequence was collected from a human donor with alopecia areata. This chain joins TRBV7-8 and TRBJ2-3; 10 bases align to TRBD1. The sample here was CD8+ T cells sorted from blood, taken at week 24, from a patient treated with tofacitinib. CDR3 protein: CASSSTRTGGTDTQYF. DNA of the CDR3: TGTGCCAGCAGCTCCACGAGGACAGGGGGGACAGATACGCAGTATTTT. Full variable domain (remainder filled in from reference TRBV7-8 and TRBJ2-3): GAGVSQSPRYKVAKRGQDVALRCDPISGHVSLFWYQQALGQGPEFLTYFQNEAQLDKSGLPSDRFFAERPEGSVSTLKIQRTQQEDSAVYLCASSSTRTGGTDTQYFGPGTRLTVL.